This T cell receptor beta chain was captured in a study of early T cells in non-severe SARS-CoV-2 infection. In TCRdb, the 5' RACE reads were re-called with MiXCR into one record per CDR3 protein. The table includes some 29,000 distinct CDR3 sequences, more than 4.5% detected once. Comment on this clonotype: A much larger clone differs by one base, so this may be a read error.

The junction had 5 bases not matched to a gene; V was cut back by 0 bases and J by 3 bases. CDR3 length: 15 residues. Looked up from germline, CDR1 is SGDLS and CDR2 is YYNGEE. The sequence derives from an adult who was a healthcare worker with PCR-confirmed SARS-CoV-2 infection or an uninfected control (not recorded which). The J gene is TRBJ1-1, the V gene TRBV9; TRBD1 matches 7 bases. The sequencing input was whole blood. The DNA for the CDR3 is TGTGCCAGCAGCGTAGGTCCAGGGGGTCACACTGAAGCTTTCTTT. Amino acid sequence: CASSVGPGGHTEAFF.